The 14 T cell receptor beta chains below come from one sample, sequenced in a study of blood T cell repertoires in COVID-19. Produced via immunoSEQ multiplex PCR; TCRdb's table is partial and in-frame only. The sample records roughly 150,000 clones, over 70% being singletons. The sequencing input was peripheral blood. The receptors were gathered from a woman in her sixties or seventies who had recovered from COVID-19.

CDR3 amino acids: CASRDTSYTGELFF. For the CDR3, the DNA is TGCGCCAGCCGGGATACTAGCTACACCGGGGAGCTGTTTTTT. This chain uses TRBV5-1 with TRBJ2-2; possibly TRBD2 for D (6 bases). Germline V gives CDR1 SGHRS, CDR2 YFSETQ. Trimming removed 7 bases from V and 3 bases from J, with 13 bases in between. The CDR3 has 14 amino acids.

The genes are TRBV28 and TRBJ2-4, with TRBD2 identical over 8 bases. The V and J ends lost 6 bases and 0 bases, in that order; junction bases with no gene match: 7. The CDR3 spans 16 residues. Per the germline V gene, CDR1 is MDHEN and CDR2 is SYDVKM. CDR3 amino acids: CASSRQLAGAKNIQYF. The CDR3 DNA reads TGTGCCAGCAGCCGCCAGCTAGCGGGAGCCAAAAACATTCAGTACTTC.

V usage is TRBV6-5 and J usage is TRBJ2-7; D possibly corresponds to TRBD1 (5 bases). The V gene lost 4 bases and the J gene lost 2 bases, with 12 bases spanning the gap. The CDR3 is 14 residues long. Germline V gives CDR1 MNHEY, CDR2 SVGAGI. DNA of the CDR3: TGTGCCAGCAGTTTGGGGCGGATGGCCTACGAGCAGTACTTC. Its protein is CASSLGRMAYEQYF.

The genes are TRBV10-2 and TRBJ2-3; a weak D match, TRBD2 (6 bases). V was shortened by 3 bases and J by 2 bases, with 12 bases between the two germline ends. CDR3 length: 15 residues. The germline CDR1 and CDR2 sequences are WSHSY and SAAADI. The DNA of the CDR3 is TGCGCCAGCAGTGAACCGGGACTTTACACAGATACGCAGTATTTT. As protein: CASSEPGLYTDTQYF.

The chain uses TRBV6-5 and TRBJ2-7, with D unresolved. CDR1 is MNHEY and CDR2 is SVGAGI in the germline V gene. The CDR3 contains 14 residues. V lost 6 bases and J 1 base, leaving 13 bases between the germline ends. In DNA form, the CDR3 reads TGTGCCAGCAGCCGTAACCCCACATCCTACGAGCAGTACTTC. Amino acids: CASSRNPTSYEQYF.

In DNA form, the CDR3 reads TGTGCCAGCAGTTCCCCGGGACAGGGTAACTATGGCTACACCTTC. Encoded protein: CASSSPGQGNYGYTF. The gene calls are TRBV27 and TRBJ1-2; TRBD1 matches at 9 bases. V was pared by 4 bases and J by 1 base, with 4 bases of the junction left unmatched. Looked up from germline, CDR1 is MNHEY and CDR2 is SMNVEV (reference sequence). The CDR3 length is 15 residues.

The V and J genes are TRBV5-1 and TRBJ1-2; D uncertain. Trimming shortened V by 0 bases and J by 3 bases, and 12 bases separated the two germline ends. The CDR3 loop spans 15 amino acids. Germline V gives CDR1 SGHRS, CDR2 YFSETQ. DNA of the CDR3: TGCGCCAGCAGCTTGGCCTCCGGGATTCACTATGGCTACACCTTC. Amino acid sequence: CASSLASGIHYGYTF.

The CDR3 sequence: CASSQRGGETQYF. The CDR3 DNA reads TGTGCCAGCAGCCAACGCGGGGGGGAGACCCAGTACTTC. The chain couples TRBV4-2 to TRBJ2-5; TRBD2 agrees at 8 bases. The CDR3 runs to 13 residues. CDR1 and CDR2 from the germline V gene are LGHNA and YNFKEQ. Unmatched junction bases numbered 1, after V lost 2 bases and J lost 5 bases.

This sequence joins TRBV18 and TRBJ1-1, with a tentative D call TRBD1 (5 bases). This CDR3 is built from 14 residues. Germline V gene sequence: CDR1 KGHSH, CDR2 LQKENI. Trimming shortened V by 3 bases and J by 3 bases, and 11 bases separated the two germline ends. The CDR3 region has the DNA TGTGCCAGCTCACCGCCCATGACAGACACTGAAGCTTTCTTT. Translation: CASSPPMTDTEAFF.

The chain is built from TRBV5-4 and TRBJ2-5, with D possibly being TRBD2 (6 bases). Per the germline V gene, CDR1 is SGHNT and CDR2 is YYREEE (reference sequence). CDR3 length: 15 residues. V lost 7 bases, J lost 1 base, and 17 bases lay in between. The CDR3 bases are TGTGCCAGCGGCACACTAGCTAGGGGCCAAGAGACCCAGTACTTC. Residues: CASGTLARGQETQYF.

In DNA, the CDR3 is TGTGCCAGCAGCTTAGGGCTAGCGGGAGGCCCCGGCACAGATACGCAGTATTTT. Protein: CASSLGLAGGPGTDTQYF. This chain links TRBV7-3 with TRBJ2-3; 11 nucleotides align to TRBD2. CDR1 and CDR2 (germline): SGHTA, FQGTGA. This CDR3 region has 18 residues. J was trimmed by 1 base and V by 2 bases; bases with no gene match: 8.

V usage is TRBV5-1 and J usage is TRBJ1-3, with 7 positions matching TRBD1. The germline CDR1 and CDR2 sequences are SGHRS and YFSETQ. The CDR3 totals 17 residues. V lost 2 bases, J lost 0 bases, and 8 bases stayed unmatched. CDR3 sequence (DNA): TGCGCCAGCAGCTTTCCTGGGACAGAGAGCTCTGGAAACACCATATATTTT. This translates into CASSFPGTESSGNTIYF.

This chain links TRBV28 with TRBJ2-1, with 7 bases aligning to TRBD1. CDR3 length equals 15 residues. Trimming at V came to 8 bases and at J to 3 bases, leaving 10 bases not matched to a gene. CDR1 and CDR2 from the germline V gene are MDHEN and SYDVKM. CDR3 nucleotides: TGTGCCAGCCTCCCAAGGGGACAGTACTACAATGAGCAGTTCTTC. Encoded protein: CASLPRGQYYNEQFF.

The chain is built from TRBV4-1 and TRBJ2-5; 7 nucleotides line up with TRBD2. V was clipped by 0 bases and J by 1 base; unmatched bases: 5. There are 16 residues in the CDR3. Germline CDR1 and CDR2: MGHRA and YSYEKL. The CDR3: CASSQDPASGQETQYF. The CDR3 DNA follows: TGCGCCAGCAGCCAAGATCCCGCTAGCGGCCAAGAGACCCAGTACTTC.